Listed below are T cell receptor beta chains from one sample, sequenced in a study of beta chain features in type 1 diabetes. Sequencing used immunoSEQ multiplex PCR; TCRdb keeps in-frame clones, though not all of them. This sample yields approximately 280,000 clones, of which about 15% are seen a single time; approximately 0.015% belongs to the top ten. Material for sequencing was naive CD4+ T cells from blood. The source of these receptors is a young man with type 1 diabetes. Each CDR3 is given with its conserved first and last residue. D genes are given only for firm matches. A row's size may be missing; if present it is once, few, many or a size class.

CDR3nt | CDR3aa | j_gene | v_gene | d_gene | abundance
TGTGCCAGCAGCTTGGATCGGGAGCTGAACACTGAAGCTTTCTTT | CASSLDRELNTEAFF | TRBJ1-1 | TRBV5-6 | NA | few
TGTGCCAGCCGCCTAGCGGGGGGGCCCAATGAGCAGTTCTTC | CASRLAGGPNEQFF | TRBJ2-1 | TRBV7-2 | TRBD2 | few
TGTGCCAGCAGGCAATCCACGGAGGACACAGATACGCAGTATTTT | CASRQSTEDTDTQYF | TRBJ2-3 | TRBV4-2 | NA | NA
TGTGCCAGCAGCCCATTAGGTGGGGCAACTAGCACAGATACGCAGTATTTT | CASSPLGGATSTDTQYF | TRBJ2-3 | TRBV28 | NA | NA
TGCGCCAGCAGCCAACAGGGGGCAGATACGCAGTATTTT | CASSQQGADTQYF | TRBJ2-3 | TRBV4-3 | TRBD1 | NA
TGTGCCAGCAGCGTAGGTTGGCAGACATTTTATGGCTACACCTTC | CASSVGWQTFYGYTF | TRBJ1-2 | TRBV9 | NA | NA
TGTGCCATCAGTGAGCCTGTCCCGGGACAGAGACCAACCGACAATGAGCAGTTCTTC | CAISEPVPGQRPTDNEQFF | TRBJ2-1 | TRBV10-3 | TRBD1 | NA
TGTGCCAGCAGTCCCCAAATTGTTTCCGAGCAGTACTTC | CASSPQIVSEQYF | TRBJ2-7 | TRBV25-1 | NA | NA
TGTGCCAGCAGCTTGGAGCTAAGCGGGAGGGCCATCGATACGCAGTATTTT | CASSLELSGRAIDTQYF | TRBJ2-3 | TRBV5-8 | TRBD2 | NA
TGTGCCAGCAGTCAGGGACAGGCTCGCGGCTACACCTTC | CASSQGQARGYTF | TRBJ1-2 | TRBV6-6 | TRBD1 | NA
TGCAGCGTTAGGTTCGACAGGCCCAACGGCGAGCAGTACTTC | CSVRFDRPNGEQYF | TRBJ2-7 | TRBV29-1 | NA | NA
TGTGCCAGCAGTTACTCGAGTCGACAGGGCCAGCATTTT | CASSYSSRQGQHF | TRBJ1-5 | TRBV6-6 | TRBD1 | NA
TGTGCCAGCAGCTCAGGGGGAAGTGGCAATCAGCCCCAGCATTTT | CASSSGGSGNQPQHF | TRBJ1-5 | TRBV5-4 | TRBD1 | NA
TGTGCCAGCAGTTTATTTCTAGTGAGCGATACGCAGTATTTT | CASSLFLVSDTQYF | TRBJ2-3 | TRBV28 | NA | NA
TGTGCCAGCAGCGGCGGGACTAGCGGATTCTACGAGCAGTACTTC | CASSGGTSGFYEQYF | TRBJ2-7 | TRBV5-4 | TRBD2 | few
TGTGCCTCCTCAAGTCGGACAGGGGGCTACGAGCAGTACTTC | CASSSRTGGYEQYF | TRBJ2-7 | TRBV5-4 | TRBD1 | NA
TGCAGCGATCCCCCATGTAGCGGGAGTTACGAGCAGTACTTC | CSDPPCSGSYEQYF | TRBJ2-7 | TRBV29-1 | TRBD2 | NA
TGTGCCAGCAGCTTGGTTAGCGGGAGGGGAAACCAAGAGACCCAGTACTTC | CASSLVSGRGNQETQYF | TRBJ2-5 | TRBV11-2 | TRBD2 | NA
TGTGCCAGTAGCAAGGGACTAGCGGGAGGGGGTGAGCAGTTCTTC | CASSKGLAGGGEQFF | TRBJ2-1 | TRBV19 | TRBD2 | few
TGTGCCAGCTCGCGGGGAGCCCCCAATGAGCAGTTCTTC | CASSRGAPNEQFF | TRBJ2-1 | TRBV18 | NA | few
TGTGCCAGTACGGAGGATTACAATGAGCAGTTCTTC | CASTEDYNEQFF | TRBJ2-1 | TRBV19 | NA | NA
TGCAGCGTTGAGGGTAGGACAGGCAGTTGGAATGAGCAGTTCTTC | CSVEGRTGSWNEQFF | TRBJ2-1 | TRBV29-1 | TRBD1 | few
TGTGCCAGCAGCGTAGCTACAGGAGTGGCGGGGGGGATCCAAGAGACCCAGTACTTC | CASSVATGVAGGIQETQYF | TRBJ2-5 | TRBV9 | TRBD2 | NA
TGCGCCAGCAGCTGGGACAGGCAGAGGGCCAAAAACATTCAGTACTTC | CASSWDRQRAKNIQYF | TRBJ2-4 | TRBV5-1 | TRBD1 | NA
TGTGCCTGGAGTGTATACGAGGTCCGGCAGCCCCAGCATTTT | CAWSVYEVRQPQHF | TRBJ1-5 | TRBV30 | NA | NA
TGTGCCAGCAGAACCGGGACTAGCCCCTATCGAGAGACCCAGTACTTC | CASRTGTSPYRETQYF | TRBJ2-5 | TRBV2 | TRBD2 | NA
TGCGCCAGCAGCTTGGCCGGGACTAGTTCCAATGAGCAGTTCTTC | CASSLAGTSSNEQFF | TRBJ2-1 | TRBV5-1 | TRBD2 | few
TGTGCCATCGGGACAGATTACATGAACACTGAAGCTTTCTTT | CAIGTDYMNTEAFF | TRBJ1-1 | TRBV28 | TRBD1 | NA
TGTGCCAGCAGCACCGTTGGGACTAGCGGGAGGTACCCCTACAATGAGCAGTTCTTC | CASSTVGTSGRYPYNEQFF | TRBJ2-1 | TRBV7-2 | TRBD2 | NA
TGTGCCAGCTCCTCTGAGGGGGTGAGCAATCAGCCCCAGCATTTT | CASSSEGVSNQPQHF | TRBJ1-5 | TRBV6-6 | NA | NA
TGTGCCAGCAGCTTGATAGCAGGGGCCTCTGGGGCCAACGTCCTGACTTTC | CASSLIAGASGANVLTF | TRBJ2-6 | TRBV7-9 | NA | NA
TGTGCCAGCAGTTTAGGACAGGCTACCACCTACGAGCAGTACTTC | CASSLGQATTYEQYF | TRBJ2-7 | TRBV7-2 | TRBD1 | few
TGCAGCGTTGAAGGTCCTGGACAGCAGACTAACTATGGCTACACCTTC | CSVEGPGQQTNYGYTF | TRBJ1-2 | TRBV29-1 | NA | few
TGTGCCTGGGCCACAGGGACAGGGACCGAGCAGTACTTC | CAWATGTGTEQYF | TRBJ2-7 | TRBV30 | TRBD1 | NA
TGCAGCGTGACGGGACTAGCCACAGATACGCAGTATTTT | CSVTGLATDTQYF | TRBJ2-3 | TRBV29-1 | TRBD2 | many
TGTGCCAGCAGGCGAAGGGACAGTCAACAGCATTTT | CASRRRDSQQHF | TRBJ1-5 | TRBV6-6 | TRBD1 | few
TGTGCCAGCTCACCAGTCTTTGGTAGCACTGAAGCTTTCTTT | CASSPVFGSTEAFF | TRBJ1-1 | TRBV18 | NA | NA
TGTGCCAGCAGCTCACGGGAAGCCAAAAACATTCAGTACTTC | CASSSREAKNIQYF | TRBJ2-4 | TRBV13 | NA | NA
TGTGCCAGCAGCGCCGGGACAGGGTTTCAGCCCCAGCATTTT | CASSAGTGFQPQHF | TRBJ1-5 | TRBV9 | TRBD1 | few
TGTGCCAGCAGTTTGGGACAGGGGGGCAGGGCCTATGGCTACACCTTC | CASSLGQGGRAYGYTF | TRBJ1-2 | TRBV27 | TRBD1 | NA
TGTGCCAGCAGTTACGACCGACAGGGGGCAAATTCACCCCTCCACTTT | CASSYDRQGANSPLHF | TRBJ1-6 | TRBV5-4 | TRBD1 | few
TGTGCCAGCAGCGTAGACCTTGGGACTAGCGGACAAGAGACCCAGTACTTC | CASSVDLGTSGQETQYF | TRBJ2-5 | TRBV9 | TRBD2 | NA
TGCGCCAGCAGCCAAGATCCCGGGAGGAACACTGAAGCTTTCTTT | CASSQDPGRNTEAFF | TRBJ1-1 | TRBV4-3 | NA | NA
TGTGCCAGCAGCACGATTCGGGGGAACGGCTACACCTTC | CASSTIRGNGYTF | TRBJ1-2 | TRBV7-9 | NA | NA
TGTGCCAGCAGTGAATATCGCAGGGCCGGGGAGCTGTTTTTT | CASSEYRRAGELFF | TRBJ2-2 | TRBV25-1 | NA | NA
TGCGCCAGCAGCCAAGATCGGGGGGGGGCTAGCTCCTACGAGCAGTACTTC | CASSQDRGGASSYEQYF | TRBJ2-7 | TRBV4-3 | TRBD2 | few
TGCAGCGTTGATAGACAGGGACTAGCGGGAGGGAATGAGCAGTTCTTC | CSVDRQGLAGGNEQFF | TRBJ2-1 | TRBV29-1 | TRBD2 | NA
TGTGCCAGCAGCTGGGGAGACTTGTATGGCTACACCTTC | CASSWGDLYGYTF | TRBJ1-2 | TRBV5-4 | NA | few
TGCAGCGTTGAGGGCAGGGGGCTTAGGTATGAGCAGTTCTTC | CSVEGRGLRYEQFF | TRBJ2-1 | TRBV29-1 | TRBD1 | few
TGCAGCTCCGGGACACTCGGTCCAGATACGCAGTATTTT | CSSGTLGPDTQYF | TRBJ2-3 | TRBV29-1 | NA | NA
TGTGCCAGCAGCGCCTTTACAGGGAAAGAGACCCAGTACTTC | CASSAFTGKETQYF | TRBJ2-5 | TRBV7-9 | NA | few
TGTGCCAGCAGACGGGACTTCCTCGGTGTGGGTACGCAGTATTTT | CASRRDFLGVGTQYF | TRBJ2-3 | TRBV6-6 | NA | few
TGTGCCAGCAGTGGACACCTTACGGGCAATCAGCCCCAGCATTTT | CASSGHLTGNQPQHF | TRBJ1-5 | TRBV28 | NA | NA
TGTGCCAGCAGGTCAGATACCTTAAGCGGGGGGCAGTTCTTC | CASRSDTLSGGQFF | TRBJ2-1 | TRBV2 | TRBD2 | few
TGTGCCAGCAGCTCGTTGGGGACAGGGGGCCACGAGCAGTACTTC | CASSSLGTGGHEQYF | TRBJ2-7 | TRBV7-2 | TRBD1 | few
TGTGCCAGTAGTTCGAGACAGGGGAGCACAGATACGCAGTATTTT | CASSSRQGSTDTQYF | TRBJ2-3 | TRBV19 | TRBD1 | few
TGTGCCAGCTCACCCGGGAGGGGACCGACCCCTAGCACAGATACGCAGTATTTT | CASSPGRGPTPSTDTQYF | TRBJ2-3 | TRBV18 | TRBD2 | NA
TGTGCCACCGAGTCCGAAACAGGGACTGAAGCTTTCTTT | CATESETGTEAFF | TRBJ1-1 | TRBV2 | NA | NA
TGTGCCAGCAGTTTGCTCAGGGGAACCTACAATGAGCAGTTCTTC | CASSLLRGTYNEQFF | TRBJ2-1 | TRBV28 | NA | few
TGCGCCAGCAGACCTTCGGGACAGGGAGTCCCCTGGGAGCAGTACTTC | CASRPSGQGVPWEQYF | TRBJ2-7 | TRBV5-1 | TRBD1 | few